The entry below describes one TCR beta chain. Germline CDR1 reads SEHNR; CDR2 reads FQNEAQ (reference sequence). This CDR3 spans 15 amino acids. These data are taken from a study of CXCR3-negative and CXCR3-positive naive CD8 T cells. For the study at large: Collectively, the libraries yielded about 140 million TRB reads in total, at about 1.5 +/- 0.3 million per library.

Each TRB cDNA library was prepared by 5' RACE (with UMI labels). No DNA is given; TCRdb re-called the 5' RACE reads and lists each CDR3 protein once. Across over 55,000 distinct CDR3 sequences, the top ten clones capture 23% of the sample. The clonotype was recovered from a human donor in good health. Some clones in this sample may be carry-over from other donors' samples. V and J are TRBV7-9 and TRBJ2-1; TCRdb selects TRBD1, and the lack of DNA leaves this call unchecked. The sequenced sample consisted of memory CD8+ T cells from blood. This CDR3 reads CASSRDRVSYNEQFF.